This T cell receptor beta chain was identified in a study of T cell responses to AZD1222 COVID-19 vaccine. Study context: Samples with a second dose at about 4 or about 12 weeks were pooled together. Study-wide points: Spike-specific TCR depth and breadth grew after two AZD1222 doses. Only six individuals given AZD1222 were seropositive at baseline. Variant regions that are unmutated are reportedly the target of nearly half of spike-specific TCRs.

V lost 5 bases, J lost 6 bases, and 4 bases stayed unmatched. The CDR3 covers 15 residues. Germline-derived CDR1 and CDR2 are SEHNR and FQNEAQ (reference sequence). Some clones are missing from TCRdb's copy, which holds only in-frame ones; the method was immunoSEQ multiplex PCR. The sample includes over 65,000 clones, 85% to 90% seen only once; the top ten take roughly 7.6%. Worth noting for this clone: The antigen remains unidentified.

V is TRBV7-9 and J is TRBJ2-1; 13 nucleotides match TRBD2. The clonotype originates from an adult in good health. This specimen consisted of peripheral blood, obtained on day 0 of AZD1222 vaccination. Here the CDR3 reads CASSPTSGRANEQFF. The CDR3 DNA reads TGTGCCAGCAGCCCTACTAGCGGGAGGGCCAATGAGCAGTTCTTC.